This TCR beta chain comes out of a study of T cells after yellow fever vaccination. Across the whole study: When fractions had low cell numbers, they were prepared with SMART-Seq v4 Ultra Low Input.

Germline V CDR1 and CDR2: ENHRY, SYGVKD. This CDR3 has 15 residues. The germline V and J ends were trimmed by 1 base and 2 bases, with 11 bases remaining between them. This clonotype was recorded a few times. Antigen unknown. Synthesis of TCR cDNA relied on 5'RACE template switching, which attached a universal primer site and UMIs. One entry per CDR3 protein, called by TCRdb with MiXCR from the 5' RACE reads. In the table there are a few hundred thousand distinct CDR3 sequences, about 4% of which are singletons. The study, taken as a whole, reports: Abundant bulk-derived clonotypes could contaminate FACS-sorted repertoires.

The sequence came from a man younger than 35 who received the YFV17D yellow fever vaccine. The J gene is TRBJ2-5, the V gene TRBV10-3; no firm D call. Source: PBMCs, taken 5 days after the yellow fever booster vaccination. The CDR3 DNA sequence: TGTGCCATCAGTGAGTGGCATCAGGATCAAGAGACCCAGTACTTC. It encodes CAISEWHQDQETQYF.